Included here is one TCR beta chain sequence, with context. Antigen: not known. This entry belongs to a study of post-analysis software for immune sequencing data. Tagging with unique molecular identifiers was a feature of the TCR beta cDNA libraries. From the PCR reads, TCRdb called clonotypes with MiXCR, one entry per CDR3 protein. The table has hundreds of thousands of distinct CDR3 sequences, about 32% seen once. CDR1 MNHNS and CDR2 SASEGT come from the germline V gene. The CDR3 consists of 17 residues. J gave up 6 bases and V 6 bases, and 17 bases lay outside the gene matches. Study-wide results and caveats: The normalized Chao1 diversity of multiple sclerosis patients was significantly lower than that of controls. Relative to controls, patients had about five TRBV segments at higher frequency, with TRBV5-6, TRBV5-1 and TRBV20-1 among these. With F measure, samples from one preparation batch clustered together strongly.

The sequenced sample consisted of blood. The sequence was collected from a girl aged 10 to 17 with multiple sclerosis. The rearrangement links TRBV6-1 to TRBJ2-1; the match to TRBD1 covers 7 bases. The CDR3 protein is CASRRQGAKLSANEQFF. The DNA of the CDR3 is TGTGCCAGCAGGAGACAGGGTGCGAAGCTGAGTGCCAATGAGCAGTTCTTC.